A selection of T cell receptor beta chains follows, all from one sample in a study of blood T cell repertoires in COVID-19. Sequencing was performed with immunoSEQ multiplex PCR; in TCRdb, only in-frame clones are kept and a portion is missing. There are about 110,000 clones in the sample; roughly 79% occur only once, and around 16% lies in the top ten. Sequences were obtained from peripheral blood. Receptor source: a woman aged 80 or over with active or convalescent COVID-19. CDR3s include the opening cysteine and the closing phenylalanine or tryptophan. The D gene is left open where the match is weak. Size is omitted from some rows. Given values are once, few, many or a class for expanded clones.

TRBD2,TRBJ2-5,.,TRBV5-1,TGCGCCAGCAGCTTGACTCCCGGGGGGGAGACCCAGTACTTC,CASSLTPGGETQYF
.,TRBJ1-5,.,TRBV27,TGTGCCAGCTGTCAATTATGGGAGGTAGGGCAGCCCCAGCATTTT,CASCQLWEVGQPQHF
TRBD1,TRBJ2-7,.,TRBV23-1,TGCGCCAGCAGGCCGGGACAGTGCCGCGAGCAGTACTTC,CASRPGQCREQYF
.,TRBJ2-7,.,TRBV27,TGTGCCAGCAGAAGAACGACAGCCAGCTCCTACGAGCAGTACTTC,CASRRTTASSYEQYF
.,TRBJ1-4,.,TRBV20-1,TGCAGTGCTAGGAGGGAAAAACTGTTTTTT,CSARREKLFF
TRBD1,TRBJ2-5,.,TRBV6-5,TGTGCCAGCATGACGACAGGGGGCAGATTGGGGACCCAGTACTTC,CASMTTGGRLGTQYF
.,TRBJ1-4,once,TRBV28,TGTGCCAGCAGTTTATGGGGCAGGGTCAGGACTAATGAAAAACTGTTTTTT,CASSLWGRVRTNEKLFF
TRBD1,TRBJ2-5,.,TRBV6-1,TGTGCCAGCAGTGAAGGGGACAGGGGGGGGACCCAGTACTTC,CASSEGDRGGTQYF
.,TRBJ1-1,once,TRBV7-9,TGTGCCAGCAGCTTTGTACAGTCTGACACTGAAGCTTTCTTT,CASSFVQSDTEAFF
.,TRBJ1-4,.,TRBV21-1,TGTGCCAGCTTGCGGGGGGAGGAAACTAATGAAAAACTGTTTTTT,CASLRGEETNEKLFF
.,TRBJ1-1,.,TRBV7-2,TGTGCCAGCAGCTTCACCCTCACTCGCCCGGGGGCTTTCTTT,CASSFTLTRPGAFF
.,TRBJ1-2,.,TRBV5-1,TGCGCCAGCAGCTTGGAGGCAGGGGTGGACTATGGCTACACCTTC,CASSLEAGVDYGYTF
TRBD1,TRBJ1-4,few,TRBV27,TGTGCCAGCAGTCAAAGGACAGGGGAAAAACTGTTTTTT,CASSQRTGEKLFF
.,TRBJ1-1,.,TRBV6-5,TGTGCCAGCAGCGAGACAGGGAACACTGAAGCTTTCTTT,CASSETGNTEAFF
TRBD1,TRBJ2-7,.,TRBV2,TGTGCCAGCAGTGAAGCCCGACAGGGAGACTACGAGCAGTACTTC,CASSEARQGDYEQYF
TRBD2,TRBJ2-1,.,TRBV24-1,TGTGCCACCAGTGAAGGACTAGCGGATCCAAATGAGCAGTTCTTC,CATSEGLADPNEQFF
TRBD2,TRBJ2-5,.,TRBV13,TGTGCCAGCAGCTTAGAGACTAGCGGGGGAGAGACCCAGTACTTC,CASSLETSGGETQYF
.,TRBJ2-3,.,TRBV9,TGTGCCAGCAGCGACAGGGTAGGAACAGATACGCAGTATTTT,CASSDRVGTDTQYF
TRBD2,TRBJ2-5,.,TRBV3-1/TRBV3-2,TGTGCCAGCAGCCAAGTAGGGGCTAGCGGGAGGGCCAGTCGAGAGACCCAGTACTTC,CASSQVGASGRASRETQYF
TRBD2,TRBJ2-5,once,TRBV7-2,TGTGCCAGCAGCCCGCTAGCGGGAGTGTACCAAGAGACCCAGTACTTC,CASSPLAGVYQETQYF
TRBD2,TRBJ2-4,once,TRBV5-3,TGTGCCAGAAGCTCACTAGCGGGGTTTTTATATGCCAAAAACATTCAGTACTTC,CARSSLAGFLYAKNIQYF
TRBD2,TRBJ2-1,.,TRBV7-2,TGTGCCAGCAGCTTAGGGCTAGCGGGGACCTACAATGAGCAGTTCTTC,CASSLGLAGTYNEQFF
TRBD1,TRBJ1-4,.,TRBV5-4,TGTGCCAGCAGCGCACAGGGGAACACTAATGAAAAACTGTTTTTT,CASSAQGNTNEKLFF
TRBD2,TRBJ2-3,.,TRBV5-1,TGCGCCAGCAGCTTGGGGACTAGCGGGGCCACAGATACGCAGTATTTT,CASSLGTSGATDTQYF
.,TRBJ2-3,few,TRBV6-4,TGTGCCAGCAGTGACTCGAAATCTAATACGCAGTATTTT,CASSDSKSNTQYF
.,TRBJ2-3,many,TRBV6-6,TGTGCCAGCAGTTACTTGGGCCTCACAGATACGCAGTATTTT,CASSYLGLTDTQYF
.,TRBJ2-5,.,TRBV9,TGTGCCAGCAGCGCCCTACCCGGGAACCAAGAGACCCAGTACTTC,CASSALPGNQETQYF